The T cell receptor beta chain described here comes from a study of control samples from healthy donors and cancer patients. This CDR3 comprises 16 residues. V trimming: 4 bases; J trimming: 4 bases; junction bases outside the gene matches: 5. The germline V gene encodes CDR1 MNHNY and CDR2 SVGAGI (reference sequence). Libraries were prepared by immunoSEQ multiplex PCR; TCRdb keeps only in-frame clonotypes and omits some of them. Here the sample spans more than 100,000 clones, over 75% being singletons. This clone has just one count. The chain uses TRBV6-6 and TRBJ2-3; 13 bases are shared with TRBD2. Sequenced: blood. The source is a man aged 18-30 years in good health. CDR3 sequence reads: CASSLLAGGRADTQYF. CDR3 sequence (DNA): TGTGCCAGCAGTTTACTAGCGGGAGGGAGGGCAGATACGCAGTATTTT.